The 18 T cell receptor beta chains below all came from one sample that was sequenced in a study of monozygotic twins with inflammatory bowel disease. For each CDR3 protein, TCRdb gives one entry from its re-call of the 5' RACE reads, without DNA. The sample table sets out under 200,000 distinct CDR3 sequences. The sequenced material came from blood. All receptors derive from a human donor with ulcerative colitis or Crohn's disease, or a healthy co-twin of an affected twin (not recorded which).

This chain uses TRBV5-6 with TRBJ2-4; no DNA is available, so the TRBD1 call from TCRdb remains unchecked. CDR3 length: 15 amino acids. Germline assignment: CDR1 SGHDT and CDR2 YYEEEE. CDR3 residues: CASTTSWSAPGIQYF.

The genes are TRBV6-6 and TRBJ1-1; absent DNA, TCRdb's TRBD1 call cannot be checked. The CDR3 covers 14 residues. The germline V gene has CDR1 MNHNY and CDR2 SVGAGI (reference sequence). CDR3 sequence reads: CASSYRGQFTEAFF.

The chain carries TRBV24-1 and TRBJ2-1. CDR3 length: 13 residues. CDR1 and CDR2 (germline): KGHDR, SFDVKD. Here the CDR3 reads CATSRPLDNEQFF.

CDR3 region: CSVGRGNMNTEAFF. The chain couples TRBV29-1 to TRBJ1-1; the TRBD1 assignment by TCRdb is unverifiable without DNA. CDR3 length equals 14 residues. Germline V gene data show CDR1 as SQVTM and CDR2 as ANQGSEA.

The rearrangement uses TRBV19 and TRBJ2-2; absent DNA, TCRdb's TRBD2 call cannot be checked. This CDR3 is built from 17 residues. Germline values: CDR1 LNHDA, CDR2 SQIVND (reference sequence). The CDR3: CASSRSGLAGSTGELFF.

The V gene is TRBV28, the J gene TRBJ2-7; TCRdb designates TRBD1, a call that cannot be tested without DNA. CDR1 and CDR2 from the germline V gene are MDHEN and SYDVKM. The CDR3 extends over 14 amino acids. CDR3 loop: CASSLSGEWYEQYF.

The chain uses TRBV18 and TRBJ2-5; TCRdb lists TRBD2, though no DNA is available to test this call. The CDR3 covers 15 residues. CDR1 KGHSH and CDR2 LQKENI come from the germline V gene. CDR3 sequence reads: CASSPSSGNQETQYF.

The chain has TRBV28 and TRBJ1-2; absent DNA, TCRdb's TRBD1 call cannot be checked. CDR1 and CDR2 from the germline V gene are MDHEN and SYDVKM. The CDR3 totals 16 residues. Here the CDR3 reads CASSLKGQGARYGYTF.

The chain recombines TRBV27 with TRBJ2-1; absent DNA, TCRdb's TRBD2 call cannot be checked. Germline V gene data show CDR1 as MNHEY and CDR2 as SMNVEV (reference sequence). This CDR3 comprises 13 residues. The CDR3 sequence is CASSLIEGSEQFF.

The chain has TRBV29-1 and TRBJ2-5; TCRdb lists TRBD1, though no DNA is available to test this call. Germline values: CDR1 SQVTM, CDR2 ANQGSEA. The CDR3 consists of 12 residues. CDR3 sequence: CSVEGAGETQYF.

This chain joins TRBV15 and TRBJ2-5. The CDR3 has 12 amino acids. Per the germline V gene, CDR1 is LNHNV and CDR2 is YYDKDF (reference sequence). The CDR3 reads CATSNGQETQYF. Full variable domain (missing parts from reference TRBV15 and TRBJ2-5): DAMVIQNPRYQVTQFGKPVTLSCSQTLNHNVMYWYQQKSSQAPKLLFHYYDKDFNNEADTPDNFQSRRPNTSFCFLDIRSPGLGDTAMYLCATSNGQETQYFGPGTRLLVL.

The CDR3 sequence: CASSLEEGGGTDTQYF. The chain recombines TRBV5-6 with TRBJ2-3; with no DNA, the TCRdb D assignment of TRBD1 cannot be verified. The CDR3 sequence is 16 residues long. In germline, CDR1 is SGHDT, CDR2 YYEEEE.

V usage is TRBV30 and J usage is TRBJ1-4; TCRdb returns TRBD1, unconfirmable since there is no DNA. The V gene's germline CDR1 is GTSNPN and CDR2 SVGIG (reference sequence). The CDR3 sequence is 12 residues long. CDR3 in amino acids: CASAGTDEKLFF.

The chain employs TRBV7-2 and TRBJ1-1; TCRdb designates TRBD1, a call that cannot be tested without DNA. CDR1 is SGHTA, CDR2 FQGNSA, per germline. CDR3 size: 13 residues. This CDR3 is CASSYDRGTEAFF. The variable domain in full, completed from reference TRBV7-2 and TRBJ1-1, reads GAGVSQSPSNKVTEKGKDVELRCDPISGHTALYWYRQSLGQGLEFLIYFQGNSAPDKSGLPSDRFSAERTGGSVSTLTIQRTQQEDSAVYLCASSYDRGTEAFFGQGTRLTVV.

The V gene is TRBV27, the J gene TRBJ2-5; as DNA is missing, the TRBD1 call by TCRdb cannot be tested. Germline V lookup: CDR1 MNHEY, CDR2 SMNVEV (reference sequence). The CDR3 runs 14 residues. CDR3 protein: CASSPLQGLQTQYF.

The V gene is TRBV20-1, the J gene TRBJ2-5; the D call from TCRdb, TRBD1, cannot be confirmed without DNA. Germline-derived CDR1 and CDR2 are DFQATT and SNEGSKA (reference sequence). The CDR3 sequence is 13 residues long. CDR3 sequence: CSARVPGEGTQYF.

CDR3 in amino acids: CASTGDDSNQPQHF. The chain couples TRBV10-3 to TRBJ1-5; TCRdb gives TRBD1 as the D gene, but with no DNA this cannot be confirmed. Per germline, CDR1 ENHRY and CDR2 SYGVKD. The CDR3 has 14 amino acids.

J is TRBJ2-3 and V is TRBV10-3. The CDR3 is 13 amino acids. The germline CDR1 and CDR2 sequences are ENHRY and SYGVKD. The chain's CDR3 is CAIWDGYTDTQYF.